This T cell receptor beta chain was recorded in a study of tumor and adjacent non-tumor tissue in lung cancer. Turning to the study itself: Stage I to III disease affected ten to eleven men and 5 women aged roughly 30 to 80. Study-wide results and caveats: Compared with tumor, normal lung showed significantly lower TCR diversity. Normal lung showed higher cumulative top 100 clone frequency than tumor. Higher tumor TCR diversity was associated with shorter survival.

RNA was extracted from bulk tissue without any cell sorting. This clonotype was observed a handful of times. Its target is unknown. A much larger clone differs by one base, so this may be a read error. Three rounds of nested PCR, following a modified ARM-PCR protocol, produced the TCRbeta library. TCRdb reprocessed the multiplex PCR reads with MiXCR, giving one entry per CDR3 protein. The table has roughly 220,000 distinct CDR3 sequences, less than 80% seen once. The source of this sequence is a man between 60 and 75 years old with non-small cell lung cancer. Sequenced sample: lung tumor tissue.

CDR3 nucleotides: TGTGCCAGCAGTTATCATGGGGATAATTCACCCCTCCACTTT. This translates into CASSYHGDNSPLHF. The rearrangement uses TRBV6-5 and TRBJ1-6; D is undetermined. Trimming left V 3 bases short and J 5 bases short, with 8 bases between. Germline V CDR1 and CDR2: MNHEY, SVGAGI. The length of the CDR3 is 14 residues.